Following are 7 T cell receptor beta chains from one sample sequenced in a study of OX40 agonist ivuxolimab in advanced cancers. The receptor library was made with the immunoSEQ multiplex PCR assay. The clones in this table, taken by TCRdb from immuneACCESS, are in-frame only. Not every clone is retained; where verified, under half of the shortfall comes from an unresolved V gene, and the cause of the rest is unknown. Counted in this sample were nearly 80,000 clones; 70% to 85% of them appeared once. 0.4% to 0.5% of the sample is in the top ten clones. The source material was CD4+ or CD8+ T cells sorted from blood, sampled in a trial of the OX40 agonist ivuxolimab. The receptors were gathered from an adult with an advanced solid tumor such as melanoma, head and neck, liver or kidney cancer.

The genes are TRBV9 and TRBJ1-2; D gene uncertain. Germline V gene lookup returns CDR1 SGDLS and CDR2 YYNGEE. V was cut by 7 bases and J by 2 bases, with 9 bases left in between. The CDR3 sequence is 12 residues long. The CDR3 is CASSNSNYGYTF. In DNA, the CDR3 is TGTGCCAGCTCAAATTCCAACTATGGCTACACCTTC.

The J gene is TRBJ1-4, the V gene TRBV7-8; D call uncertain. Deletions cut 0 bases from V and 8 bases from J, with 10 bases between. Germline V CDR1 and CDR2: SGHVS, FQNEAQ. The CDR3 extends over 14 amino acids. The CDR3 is CASSLAGRREKLFF. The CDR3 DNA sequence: TGTGCCAGCAGCTTAGCTGGCCGCAGGGAAAAACTGTTTTTT.

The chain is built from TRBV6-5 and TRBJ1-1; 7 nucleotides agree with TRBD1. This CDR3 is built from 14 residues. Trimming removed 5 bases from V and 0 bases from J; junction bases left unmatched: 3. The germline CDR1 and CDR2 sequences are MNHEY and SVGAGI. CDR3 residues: CASSRDSLNTEAFF. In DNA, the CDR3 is TGTGCCAGCAGTCGGGACAGTTTGAACACTGAAGCTTTCTTT.

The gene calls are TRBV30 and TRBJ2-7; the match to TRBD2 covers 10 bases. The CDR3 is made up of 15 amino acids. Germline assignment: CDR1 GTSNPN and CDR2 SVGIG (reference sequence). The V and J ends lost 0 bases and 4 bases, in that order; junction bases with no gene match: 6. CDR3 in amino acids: CAWSVASGGPYEQYF. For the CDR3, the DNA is TGTGCCTGGAGTGTCGCTAGCGGGGGACCTTACGAGCAGTACTTC.

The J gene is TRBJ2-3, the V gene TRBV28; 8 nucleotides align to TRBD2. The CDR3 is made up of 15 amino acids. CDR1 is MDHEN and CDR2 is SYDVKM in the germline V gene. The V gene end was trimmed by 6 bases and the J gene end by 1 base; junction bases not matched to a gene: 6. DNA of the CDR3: TGTGCCAGCAGCCTCGGGCGGGGGGGCACAGATACGCAGTATTTT. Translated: CASSLGRGGTDTQYF. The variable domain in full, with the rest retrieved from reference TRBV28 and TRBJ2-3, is DVKVTQSSRYLVKRTGEKVFLECVQDMDHENMFWYRQDPGLGLRLIYFSYDVKMKEKGDIPEGYSVSREKKERFSLILESASTNQTSMYLCASSLGRGGTDTQYFGPGTRLTVL.

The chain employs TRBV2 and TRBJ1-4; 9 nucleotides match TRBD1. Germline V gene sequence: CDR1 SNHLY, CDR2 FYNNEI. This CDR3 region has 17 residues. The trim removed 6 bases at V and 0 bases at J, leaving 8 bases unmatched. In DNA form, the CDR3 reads TGTGCCAGCAGAACAGGGGGCAGCGGGACAACTAATGAAAAACTGTTTTTT. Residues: CASRTGGSGTTNEKLFF.

The CDR3 DNA is TGTGCCAGCAGCTGGACAGGGGCCAGGGAGCAGTACGTC. Protein product: CASSWTGAREQYV. J is TRBJ2-7 and V is TRBV6-1; 9 nucleotides line up with TRBD1. V shed 6 bases and J 7 bases; nucleotides not matched to a gene: 7. CDR3 length equals 13 residues. Germline V gives CDR1 MNHNS, CDR2 SASEGT.